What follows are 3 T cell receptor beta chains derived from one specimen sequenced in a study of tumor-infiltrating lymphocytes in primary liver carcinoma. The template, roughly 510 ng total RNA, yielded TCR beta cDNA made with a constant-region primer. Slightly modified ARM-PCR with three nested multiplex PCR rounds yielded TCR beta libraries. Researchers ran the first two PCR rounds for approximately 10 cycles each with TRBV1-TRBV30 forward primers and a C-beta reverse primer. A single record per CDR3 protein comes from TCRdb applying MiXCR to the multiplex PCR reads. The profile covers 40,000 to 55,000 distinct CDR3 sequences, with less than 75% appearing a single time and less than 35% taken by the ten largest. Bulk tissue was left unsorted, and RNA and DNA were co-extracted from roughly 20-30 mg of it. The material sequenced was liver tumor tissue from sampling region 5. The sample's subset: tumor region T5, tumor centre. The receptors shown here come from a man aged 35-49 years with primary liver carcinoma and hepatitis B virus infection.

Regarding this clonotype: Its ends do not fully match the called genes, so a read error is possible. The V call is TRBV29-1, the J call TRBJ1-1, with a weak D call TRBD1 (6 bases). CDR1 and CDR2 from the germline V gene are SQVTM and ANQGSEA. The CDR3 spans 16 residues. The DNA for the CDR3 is TGCGGCGTTGGTGGGGCCAGGGGCATTATGAACACTGAAGCTTTCTTT. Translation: CGVGGARGIMNTEAFF.

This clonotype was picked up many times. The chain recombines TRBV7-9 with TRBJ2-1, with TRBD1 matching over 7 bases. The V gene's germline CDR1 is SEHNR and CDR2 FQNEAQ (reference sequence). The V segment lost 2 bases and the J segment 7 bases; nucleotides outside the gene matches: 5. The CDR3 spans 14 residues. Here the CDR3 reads CASSLNTGENEQFF. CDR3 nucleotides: TGTGCCAGCAGCTTAAATACAGGGGAAAATGAGCAGTTCTTC.

This chain's CDR3 is CASSPPAGELVEQYF. The DNA of the CDR3 is TGTGCCAGCTCACCACCAGCGGGAGAGCTCGTCGAGCAGTACTTC. The V gene is TRBV18, the J gene TRBJ2-7, with 8 bases lining up with TRBD2. J lost 6 bases, V lost 0 bases, and 7 bases had no gene match. CDR1 and CDR2 (germline): KGHSH, LQKENI. This CDR3 contains 15 residues.